This TCR beta chain was recovered during a study of Graves' ophthalmopathy and Graves' hyperthyroidism. Whole-study results and caveats: Cross-validated, the 13-signature model showed 87.88%/81.08% sensitivity/specificity, and 80%/75% in the test set.

The CDR3 sequence is 13 residues long. The V end lost 1 base, the J end lost 10 bases, and 14 bases lay between the germline ends. The germline CDR1 and CDR2 sequences are SGHDT and YYEEEE. This clonotype was detected many times. The antigen is not known. TCR beta CDR3 regions were amplified from RNA transcripts. First-round RT-PCR with HTBI primers preceded a second-round multiplex PCR. TCRdb redid the calling of the multiplex PCR reads with MiXCR, one entry per CDR3 protein. The sample holds more than 1,000,000 distinct CDR3 sequences; less than 45% are singletons and the top ten take around 10%. The chain employs TRBV5-6 and TRBJ2-5, with a weak D call TRBD2 (5 bases). Sequencing input: peripheral blood or thyroid tissue (not recorded which). The receptor was derived from an adult man with Graves' hyperthyroidism. This chain's CDR3 is CASSLISAGDQYF. Written as DNA, the CDR3 is TGTGCCAGCAGCTTGATATCCGCCGGGGACCAGTACTTC.